Shown below are 4 T cell receptor beta chains from a single sample sequenced in a study of cytomegalovirus exposure and HLA in healthy donors. The PCR was carried out with 60 Vbeta primers and 13 Jbeta primers. The table came from immunoSEQ multiplex PCR; TCRdb's copy has only in-frame clones and leaves some out. The sample includes 150,000 or so clones, roughly 84% seen only once; the top ten take more than 1.5%. The specimen sequenced was PBMCs. Every receptor here comes from a man between 18 and 29 years old in good health and CMV-seronegative.

This sequence joins TRBV29-1 and TRBJ2-5, with 8 bases matching TRBD1. From germline, CDR1 is SQVTM and CDR2 ANQGSEA. The CDR3 spans 14 residues. The V and J ends lost 6 bases and 5 bases, in that order; junction bases with no gene match: 11. The CDR3 DNA is TGCAGCGTACTACCTGAGGACAGGGCGGAGACCCAGTACTTC. This sequence encodes CSVLPEDRAETQYF. Based on the CDR3 plus reference TRBV29-1 and TRBJ2-5, the full variable domain is SAVISQKPSRDICQRGTSLTIQCQVDSQVTMMFWYRQQPGQSLTLIATANQGSEATYESGFVIDKFPISRPNLTFSTLTVSNMSPEDSSIYLCSVLPEDRAETQYFGPGTRLLVL.

This clone is a singleton in its sample. This CDR3 is CASSVFGGRAESEQFF. The CDR3 coding sequence is TGTGCCAGCAGCGTATTCGGCGGGAGGGCCGAGAGTGAGCAGTTCTTC. V gene TRBV9 combines with J gene TRBJ2-1; TRBD2 aligns across 9 bases. Germline V lookup: CDR1 SGDLS, CDR2 YYNGEE. Losses at the gene ends were 1 base for V and 9 bases for J; bases not matched to a gene: 11. The CDR3 runs to 16 residues.

V gene TRBV2 combines with J gene TRBJ1-6; the D gene is possibly TRBD1 (5 bases). Germline V gene lookup returns CDR1 SNHLY and CDR2 FYNNEI. There are 17 residues in the CDR3. V was cut by 6 bases and J by 0 bases, with 15 bases left in between. CDR3 in DNA: TGTGCCAGCAGGCTGACAGAGGTCAGCTCCTATAATTCACCCCTCCACTTT. This encodes CASRLTEVSSYNSPLHF.

This clone was seen more than once but under ten times. The chain couples TRBV7-3 to TRBJ1-2, with 9 bases identical to TRBD1. V shed 5 bases and J 8 bases; nucleotides not matched to a gene: 9. CDR3 length equals 14 residues. Germline CDR1 is SGHTA and CDR2 is FQGTGA. This CDR3 is CASSQGQGERGYTF. Written as DNA, the CDR3 is TGTGCCAGCAGCCAGGGACAGGGAGAGCGCGGCTACACCTTC.